The clone carrying this T cell receptor beta chain was found a few times. The method was immunoSEQ multiplex PCR; TCRdb's version includes in-frame clones alone and lacks a portion of them. The profile covers approximately 250,000 clones, with 70% to 90% appearing a single time and 0.75% to 1% taken by the ten largest. This sample is part of a study of blood T cell repertoires in COVID-19. CDR1 is SGHRS, CDR2 YFSETQ, per germline. V lost 4 bases, J lost 2 bases, and 2 bases stayed unmatched. CDR3 length equals 14 residues. Sequences were obtained from PBMCs or T cells enriched from blood (not recorded which). The origin of this receptor is a woman aged 25 to 39 who had recovered from COVID-19. This sequence joins TRBV5-1 and TRBJ2-3; 9 nucleotides match TRBD1. The DNA of the CDR3 is TGCGCCAGCAGCCCACAGGGGGCCACAGATACGCAGTATTTT. Its protein is CASSPQGATDTQYF.